The rows below give T cell receptor beta chains drawn from one sample of a study of Ad26.COV2.S vaccination and SARS-CoV-2 variants. The data were produced by immunoSEQ multiplex PCR, yet TCRdb's version contains in-frame clones alone and is incomplete. The sample has approximately 410,000 clones, around 87% seen once. This specimen consisted of peripheral blood, obtained in a trial of Ad26.COV2.S vaccine versus placebo. The receptors come from a person between 18 and 59 years old who received the Ad26.COV2.S COVID-19 vaccine or a placebo. Both conserved end residues are part of each CDR3. The D gene is left open where the match is weak. For some rows the clone size is stated as once, few or many, or as a class when expanded; others skip it.

j_call clone_size v_call d_call cdr3_aa cdr3_nt
TRBJ2-7 - TRBV12-3/TRBV12-4 - CASTGTYEQYF TGTGCCAGCACGGGTACCTACGAGCAGTACTTC
TRBJ2-7 - TRBV3-1/TRBV3-2 TRBD2 CASSTLAGGPYEQYF TGTGCCAGCAGCACCCTAGCGGGGGGGCCCTACGAGCAGTACTTC
TRBJ2-5 - TRBV20-1 - CSARKETQYF TGCAGTGCTAGGAAGGAGACCCAGTACTTC
TRBJ1-1 - TRBV5-1 - CASSLEGLGNTEAFF TGCGCCAGCAGCTTGGAGGGGCTGGGGAACACTGAAGCTTTCTTT
TRBJ2-7 - TRBV11-3 - CASSSFDRSSYEQYF TGTGCCAGCAGCTCTTTCGACAGGAGCTCCTACGAGCAGTACTTC
TRBJ2-3 - TRBV7-2 - CASSPTSSAQYF TGTGCCAGCAGCCCGACGTCTTCGGCGCAGTATTTT
TRBJ2-6 once TRBV10-3 - CAISVPDKRPRSGANVLTF TGTGCCATCAGTGTACCCGACAAAAGACCTCGATCTGGGGCCAACGTCCTGACTTTC
TRBJ2-1 once TRBV6-4 - CASSDSTASYNEQFF TGTGCCAGCAGTGACTCGACGGCCTCCTACAATGAGCAGTTCTTC
TRBJ1-1 - TRBV11-2 - CASSLDSRLHTEAFF TGTGCCAGCAGCTTAGATTCGAGGTTGCACACTGAAGCTTTCTTT
TRBJ2-5 once TRBV28 - CASSSGQQETQYF TGTGCCAGCAGTTCCGGACAGCAAGAGACCCAGTACTTC
TRBJ2-5 - TRBV7-6 - CASSPGLQGGETQYF TGTGCCAGCAGCCCCGGGTTACAGGGGGGGGAGACCCAGTACTTC
TRBJ1-2 - TRBV28 - CASSPPQGHGYTF TGTGCCAGCAGTCCTCCTCAGGGGCATGGCTACACCTTC
TRBJ1-6 - TRBV7-9 - CASSHGRGPNSPLHF TGTGCCAGCAGCCACGGTCGGGGGCCCAATTCACCCCTCCACTTT
TRBJ1-5 - TRBV5-5 TRBD1 CASSFRTGLNQPQHF TGTGCCAGCAGCTTTAGGACAGGCCTCAATCAGCCCCAGCATTTT
TRBJ1-2 - TRBV19 - CASRYPGSYGYTF TGTGCCAGTAGATACCCAGGGAGCTATGGCTACACCTTC
TRBJ2-5 once TRBV6-5 - CASSYSIGTRQETQYF TGTGCCAGCAGTTACTCGATAGGGACGAGACAAGAGACCCAGTACTTC
TRBJ1-2 - TRBV9 - CASSPPPGVFRPGAGRGYTF TGTGCCAGCAGCCCACCCCCAGGCGTATTTCGACCCGGCGCAGGACGTGGCTACACCTTC
TRBJ1-2 - TRBV9 - CASSVDPGSGYTF TGTGCCAGCAGCGTAGACCCCGGGAGTGGCTACACCTTC
TRBJ1-2 - TRBV7-2 - CASSHGSSYGYTF TGTGCCAGCAGCCACGGCTCGTCTTATGGCTACACCTTC
TRBJ2-2 - TRBV7-3 TRBD1 CASSLQGARELFF TGTGCCAGCAGCTTACAGGGGGCGAGGGAGCTGTTTTTT
TRBJ2-1 - TRBV7-9 TRBD2 CASSPFLAAYNEQFF TGTGCCAGCAGCCCCTTCCTAGCGGCGTACAATGAGCAGTTCTTC
TRBJ2-5 - TRBV7-9 - CASSLNQETQYF TGTGCCAGCAGCTTAAACCAAGAGACCCAGTACTTC
TRBJ1-5 - TRBV7-9 - CASSFTAASTSNQPQHF TGTGCCAGCAGCTTTACGGCAGCCTCAACTAGCAATCAGCCCCAGCATTTT
TRBJ2-3 - TRBV12-3/TRBV12-4 - CASSSGRDTQYF TGTGCCAGCAGCTCCGGGCGAGATACGCAGTATTTT
TRBJ1-6 - TRBV15 - CATSRDQGTSSPLHF TGTGCCACCAGCAGAGATCAGGGAACCTCATCACCCCTCCACTTT
TRBJ2-7 few TRBV9 TRBD1 CASSVRDSLYEQYF TGTGCCAGCAGCGTAAGGGACAGCCTTTACGAGCAGTACTTC
TRBJ2-2 - TRBV2 - CASSPSFPGWDTGELFF TGTGCCAGCAGTCCTTCATTTCCGGGATGGGACACCGGGGAGCTGTTTTTT
TRBJ2-6 - TRBV5-4 - CASSLGVAGANVLTF TGTGCCAGCAGTCTGGGGGTCGCCGGGGCCAACGTCCTGACTTTC
TRBJ2-7 - TRBV7-2 - CASSLGLSYEQYF TGTGCCAGCAGCTTAGGATTATCCTACGAGCAGTACTTC
TRBJ2-7 - TRBV7-3 - CASSLYRGYEQYF TGTGCCAGCAGCTTATATAGAGGGTACGAGCAGTACTTC
TRBJ2-7 - TRBV7-2 TRBD1 CASSFDSGGSGSYEQYF TGTGCCAGCAGCTTTGACTCAGGGGGCTCGGGCTCCTACGAGCAGTACTTC
TRBJ1-2 - TRBV21-1 - CASSKTGTGAKGGYTF TGTGCCAGCAGCAAAACCGGGACAGGGGCCAAAGGGGGCTACACCTTC
TRBJ2-1 - TRBV5-5 - CASSLVVYGGEQFF TGTGCCAGCAGCTTGGTGGTGTATGGAGGGGAGCAGTTCTTC
TRBJ1-1 - TRBV2 - CASQREGTNTEAFF TGTGCCAGCCAAAGGGAGGGGACGAACACTGAAGCTTTCTTT
TRBJ2-1 - TRBV9 - CASSGEGRRFDEQFF TGTGCCAGCAGCGGGGAAGGGCGCCGCTTTGATGAGCAGTTCTTC
TRBJ2-7 - TRBV4-3 - CASSQDLASSTYEQYF TGCGCCAGCAGCCAAGATTTAGCTAGCTCAACCTACGAGCAGTACTTC
TRBJ2-5 - TRBV5-1 - CASSLVGYQETQYF TGCGCCAGCAGCTTGGTTGGCTACCAAGAGACCCAGTACTTC
TRBJ1-2 - TRBV18 - CASSPLGNYGYTF TGTGCCAGCTCACCGCTCGGAAACTATGGCTACACCTTC
TRBJ1-5 - TRBV27 - CASSLYGQGRQPQHF TGTGCCAGCAGTTTATACGGGCAGGGTCGGCAGCCCCAGCATTTT
TRBJ1-3 - TRBV5-4 - CASNQSPGNTIYF TGTGCCAGCAACCAGAGTCCTGGAAACACCATATATTTT
TRBJ1-6 - TRBV5-1 TRBD1 CASSLVGGQGRSSYNSPLHF TGCGCCAGCAGCTTGGTGGGGGGACAGGGGCGAAGCTCCTATAATTCACCCCTCCACTTT
TRBJ2-2 once TRBV5-1 - CASSLPTKPSGGTGELFF TGCGCCAGCAGCTTGCCGACCAAGCCCTCTGGCGGCACCGGGGAGCTGTTTTTT
TRBJ2-1 - TRBV7-6 - CASSSDRGYLYNEQFF TGTGCCAGCAGCTCAGATCGGGGGTATCTATACAATGAGCAGTTCTTC
TRBJ2-7 - TRBV14 - CASSQGQVPAYEQYF TGTGCCAGCAGCCAAGGACAGGTGCCCGCCTACGAGCAGTACTTC
TRBJ2-5 - TRBV3-1/TRBV3-2 TRBD2 CASSPRLAEQETQYF TGTGCCAGCAGCCCTAGACTAGCGGAACAAGAGACCCAGTACTTC
TRBJ2-7 few TRBV5-5 - CASSLGASNEQYF TGTGCCAGCAGCTTGGGCGCCTCGAACGAGCAGTACTTC
TRBJ2-1 - TRBV29-1 - CSGIRGEQFF TGCAGCGGAATCAGAGGTGAGCAGTTCTTC
TRBJ1-5 once TRBV7-2 TRBD1 CASSSRTGRTGQPQHF TGTGCCAGCAGCTCCCGGACAGGGAGGACTGGGCAGCCCCAGCATTTT
TRBJ2-1 - TRBV6-2/TRBV6-3 TRBD1 CASSYPTGQGGYNEQFF TGTGCCAGCAGTTACCCGACTGGACAGGGGGGTTACAATGAGCAGTTCTTC
TRBJ2-7 - TRBV6-6 - CASRGTPDGYEQYF TGTGCCAGCCGCGGGACTCCTGATGGCTACGAGCAGTACTTC
TRBJ2-5 - TRBV3-1/TRBV3-2 - CASSQDFSAGRETQYF TGTGCCAGCAGCCAAGATTTTTCAGCGGGCAGAGAGACCCAGTACTTC
TRBJ2-1 - TRBV28 - CASTPPGDEQFF TGTGCCAGCACCCCTCCGGGGGATGAGCAGTTCTTC